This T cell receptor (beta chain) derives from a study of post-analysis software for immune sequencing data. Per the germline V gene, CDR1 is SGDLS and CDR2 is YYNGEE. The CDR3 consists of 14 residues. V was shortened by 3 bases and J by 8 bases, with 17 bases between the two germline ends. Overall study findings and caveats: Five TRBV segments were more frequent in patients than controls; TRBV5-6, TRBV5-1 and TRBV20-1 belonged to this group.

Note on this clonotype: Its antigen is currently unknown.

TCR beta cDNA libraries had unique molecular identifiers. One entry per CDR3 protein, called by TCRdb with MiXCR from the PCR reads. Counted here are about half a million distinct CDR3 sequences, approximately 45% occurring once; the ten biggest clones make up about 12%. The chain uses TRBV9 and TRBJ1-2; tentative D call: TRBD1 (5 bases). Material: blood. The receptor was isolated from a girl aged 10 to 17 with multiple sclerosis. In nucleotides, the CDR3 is TGTGCCAGCAGCGAAGGACACAGTGGAGGCGGCTACACCTTC. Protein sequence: CASSEGHSGGGYTF.